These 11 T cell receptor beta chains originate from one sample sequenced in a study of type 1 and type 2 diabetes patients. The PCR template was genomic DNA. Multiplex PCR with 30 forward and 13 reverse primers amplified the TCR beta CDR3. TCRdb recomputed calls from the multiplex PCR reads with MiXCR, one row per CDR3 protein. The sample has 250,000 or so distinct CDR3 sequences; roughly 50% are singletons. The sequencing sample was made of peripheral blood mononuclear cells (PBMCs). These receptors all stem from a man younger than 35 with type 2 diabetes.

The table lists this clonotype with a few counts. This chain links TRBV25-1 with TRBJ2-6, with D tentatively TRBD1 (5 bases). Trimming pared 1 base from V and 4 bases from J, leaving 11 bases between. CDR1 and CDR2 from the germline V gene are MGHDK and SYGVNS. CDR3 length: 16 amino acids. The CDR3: CASSELSGAGANVLTF. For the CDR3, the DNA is TGTGCCAGCAGTGAATTGAGTGGGGCCGGGGCCAACGTCCTGACTTTC.

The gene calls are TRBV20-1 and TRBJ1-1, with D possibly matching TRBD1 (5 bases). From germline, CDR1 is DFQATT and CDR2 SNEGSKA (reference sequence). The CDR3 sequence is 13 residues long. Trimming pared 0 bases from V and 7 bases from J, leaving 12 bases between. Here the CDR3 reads CSARDAGEHEAFF. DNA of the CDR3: TGCAGTGCTAGAGATGCGGGGGAGCATGAAGCTTTCTTT.

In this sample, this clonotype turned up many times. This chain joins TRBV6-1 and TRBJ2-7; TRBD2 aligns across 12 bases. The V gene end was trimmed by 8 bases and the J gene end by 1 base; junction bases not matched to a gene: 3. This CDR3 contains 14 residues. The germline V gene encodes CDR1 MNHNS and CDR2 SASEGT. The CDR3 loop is CASRLAGESYEQYF. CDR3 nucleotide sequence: TGTGCCAGCCGACTAGCGGGGGAGTCCTACGAGCAGTACTTC.

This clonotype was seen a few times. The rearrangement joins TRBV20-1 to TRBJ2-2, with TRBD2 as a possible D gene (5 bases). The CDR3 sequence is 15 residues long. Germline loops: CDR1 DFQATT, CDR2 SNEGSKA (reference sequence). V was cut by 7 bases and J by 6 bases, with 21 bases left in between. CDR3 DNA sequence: TGCAGTGTTCAACTACGGGAAACAGATTCCGGGGAGCTGTTTTTT. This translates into CSVQLRETDSGELFF.

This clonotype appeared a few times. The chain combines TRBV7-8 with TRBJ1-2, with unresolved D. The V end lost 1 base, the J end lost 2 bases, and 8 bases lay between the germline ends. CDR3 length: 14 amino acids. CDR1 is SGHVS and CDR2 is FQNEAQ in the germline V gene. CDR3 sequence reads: CASSLDAWNYGYTF. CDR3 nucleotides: TGTGCCAGCAGCTTAGACGCGTGGAACTATGGCTACACCTTC. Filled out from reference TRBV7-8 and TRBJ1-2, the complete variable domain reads GAGVSQSPRYKVAKRGQDVALRCDPISGHVSLFWYQQALGQGPEFLTYFQNEAQLDKSGLPSDRFFAERPEGSVSTLKIQRTQQEDSAVYLCASSLDAWNYGYTFGSGTRLTVV.

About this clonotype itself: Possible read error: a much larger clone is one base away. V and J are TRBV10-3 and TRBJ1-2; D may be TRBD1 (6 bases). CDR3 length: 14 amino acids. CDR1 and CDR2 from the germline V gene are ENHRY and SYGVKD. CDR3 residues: CANSESVGGFGYTF. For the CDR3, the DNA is TGTGCCAACAGTGAGTCGGTAGGGGGATTCGGCTACACCTTC.

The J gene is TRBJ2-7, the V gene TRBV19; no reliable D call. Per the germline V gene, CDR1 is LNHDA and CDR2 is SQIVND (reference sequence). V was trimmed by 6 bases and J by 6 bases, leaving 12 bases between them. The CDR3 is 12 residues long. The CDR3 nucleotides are TGTGCCAGTAGCGATGGGTTAGCCGAGCAGTACTTC. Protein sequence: CASSDGLAEQYF. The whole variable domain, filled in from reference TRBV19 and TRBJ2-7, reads DGGITQSPKYLFRKEGQNVTLSCEQNLNHDAMYWYRQDPGQGLRLIYYSQIVNDFQKGDIAEGYSVSREKKESFPLTVTSAQKNPTAFYLCASSDGLAEQYFGPGTRLTVT.

The CDR3 DNA is TGTGCCAGCAGAAGTGGACTCGTCTCCTACGAGCAGTACTTC. The encoded protein is CASRSGLVSYEQYF. The V gene is TRBV2, the J gene TRBJ2-7, with D tentatively TRBD2 (5 bases). The germline V and J ends were trimmed by 6 bases and 0 bases, with 12 bases remaining between them. The CDR3 consists of 14 residues. The germline CDR1 and CDR2 sequences are SNHLY and FYNNEI.

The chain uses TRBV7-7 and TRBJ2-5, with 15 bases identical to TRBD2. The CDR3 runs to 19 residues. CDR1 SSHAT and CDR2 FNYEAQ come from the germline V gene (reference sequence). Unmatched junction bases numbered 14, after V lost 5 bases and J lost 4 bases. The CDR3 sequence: CASSQSSGTSGRSLETQYF. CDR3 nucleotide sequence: TGTGCCAGCAGCCAATCATCAGGGACTAGCGGGAGGTCTTTAGAGACCCAGTACTTC.

CDR3 nucleotide sequence: TGTGCCAGCAGCCTGGGGACAGGGAAACAGTACTTC. It codes for CASSLGTGKQYF. This rearrangement joins TRBV12-3 or TRBV12-4 to TRBJ2-7; 9 bases map to TRBD1. The CDR3 loop spans 12 amino acids. With V trimmed by 6 bases and J by 10 bases, 7 bases remained unmatched.

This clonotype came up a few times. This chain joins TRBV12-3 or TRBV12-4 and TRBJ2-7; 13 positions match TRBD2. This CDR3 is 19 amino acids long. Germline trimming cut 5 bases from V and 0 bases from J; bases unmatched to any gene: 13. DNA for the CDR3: TGTGCCAGCAGTCGCAGCTTTGGACTAGCGGGGGTCAACTCCTACGAGCAGTACTTC. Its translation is CASSRSFGLAGVNSYEQYF.